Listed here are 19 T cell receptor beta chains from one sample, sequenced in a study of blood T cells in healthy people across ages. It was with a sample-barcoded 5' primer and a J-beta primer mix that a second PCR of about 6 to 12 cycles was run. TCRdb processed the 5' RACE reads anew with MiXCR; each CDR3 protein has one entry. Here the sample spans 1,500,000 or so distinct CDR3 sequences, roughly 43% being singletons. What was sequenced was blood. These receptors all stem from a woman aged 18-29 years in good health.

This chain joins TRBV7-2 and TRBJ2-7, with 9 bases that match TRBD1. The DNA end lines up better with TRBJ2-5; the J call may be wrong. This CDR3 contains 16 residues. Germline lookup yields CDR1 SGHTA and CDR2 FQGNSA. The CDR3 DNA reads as TGTGCCAGCAGCTTAGAAACAGGGGGCCTCAAAGAGACCCAGTACTTC. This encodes CASSLETGGLKETQYF.

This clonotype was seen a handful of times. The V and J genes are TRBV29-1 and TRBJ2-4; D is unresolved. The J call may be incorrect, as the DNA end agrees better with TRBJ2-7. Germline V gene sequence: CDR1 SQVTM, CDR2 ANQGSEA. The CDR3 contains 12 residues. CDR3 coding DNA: TGCAGCGTCGAGGACGGAGCCTACGAGCAGTACTTC. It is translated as CSVEDGAYEQYF.

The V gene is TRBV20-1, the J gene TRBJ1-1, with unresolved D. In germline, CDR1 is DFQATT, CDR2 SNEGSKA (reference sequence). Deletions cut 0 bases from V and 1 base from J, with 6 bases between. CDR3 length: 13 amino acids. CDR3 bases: TGCAGTGCTAGAGATTGGGGGAACACTGAAGCTTTCTTT. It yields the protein CSARDWGNTEAFF.

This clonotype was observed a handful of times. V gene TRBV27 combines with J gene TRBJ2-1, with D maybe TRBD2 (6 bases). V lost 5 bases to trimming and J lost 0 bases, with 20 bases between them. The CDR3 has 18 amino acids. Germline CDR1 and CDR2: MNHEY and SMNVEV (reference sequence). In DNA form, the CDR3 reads TGTGCCAGCAGTCCCAGGAGCTCTACCGGGAGCTCCTACAATGAGCAGTTCTTC. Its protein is CASSPRSSTGSSYNEQFF.

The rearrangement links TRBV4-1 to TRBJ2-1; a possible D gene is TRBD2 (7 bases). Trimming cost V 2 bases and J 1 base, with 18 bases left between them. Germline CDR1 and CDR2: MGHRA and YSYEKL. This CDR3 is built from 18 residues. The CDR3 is CASSQLKGGLSSYNEQFF. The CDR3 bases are TGCGCCAGCAGCCAACTCAAGGGGGGGCTCTCATCCTACAATGAGCAGTTCTTC.

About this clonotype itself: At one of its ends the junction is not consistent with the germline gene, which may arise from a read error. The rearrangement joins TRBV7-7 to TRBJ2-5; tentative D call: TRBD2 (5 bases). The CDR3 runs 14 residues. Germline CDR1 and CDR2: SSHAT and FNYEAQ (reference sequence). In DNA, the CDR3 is TGTGCTAGCAGCAATTCCGGGGTCCAAGAGACCCAGTACTTC. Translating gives CASSNSGVQETQYF.

The chain's CDR3 is CASSVQGAGKGYTF. CDR3 nucleotides: TGTGCCAGCAGTGTACAGGGGGCGGGGAAGGGCTACACCTTC. The chain is built from TRBV6-1 and TRBJ1-2, with TRBD1 identical over 9 bases. V dropped 4 bases and J dropped 8; count of bases not matched to a gene: 8. Germline loops: CDR1 MNHNS, CDR2 SASEGT. The CDR3 runs to 14 residues.

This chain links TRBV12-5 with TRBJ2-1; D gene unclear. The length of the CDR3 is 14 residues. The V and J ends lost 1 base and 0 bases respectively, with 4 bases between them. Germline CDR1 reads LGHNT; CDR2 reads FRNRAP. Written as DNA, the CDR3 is TGTGCTAGTGGTTTGGGATTCTCCTACAATGAGCAGTTCTTC. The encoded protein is CASGLGFSYNEQFF.

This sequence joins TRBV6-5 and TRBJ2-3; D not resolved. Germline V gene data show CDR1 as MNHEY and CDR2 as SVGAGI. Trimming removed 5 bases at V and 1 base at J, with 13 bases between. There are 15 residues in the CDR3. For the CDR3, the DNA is TGTGCCAGCAGTCCGGGCCCTGACCGCACAGATACGCAGTATTTT. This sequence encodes CASSPGPDRTDTQYF.

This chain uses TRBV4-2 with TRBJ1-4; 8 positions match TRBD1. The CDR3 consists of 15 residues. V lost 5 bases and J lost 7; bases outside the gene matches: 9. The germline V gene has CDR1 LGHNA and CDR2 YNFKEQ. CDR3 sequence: CASSAYRGRGEKLFF. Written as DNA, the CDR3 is TGTGCCAGCAGCGCATACAGGGGGAGAGGTGAAAAACTGTTTTTT.

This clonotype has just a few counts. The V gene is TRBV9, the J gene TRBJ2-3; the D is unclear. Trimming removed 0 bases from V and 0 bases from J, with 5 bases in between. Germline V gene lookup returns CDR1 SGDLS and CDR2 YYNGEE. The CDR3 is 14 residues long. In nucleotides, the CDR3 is TGTGCCAGCAGCGTAGAGGTGAGCACAGATACGCAGTATTTT. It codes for CASSVEVSTDTQYF.

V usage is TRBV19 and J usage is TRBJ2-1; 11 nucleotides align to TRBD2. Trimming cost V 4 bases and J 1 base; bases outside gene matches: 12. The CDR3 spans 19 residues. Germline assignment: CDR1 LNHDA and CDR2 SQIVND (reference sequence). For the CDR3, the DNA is TGTGCCAGTAGTACAAAACTAGCGGGAGTAATTGGATCCTACAATGAGCAGTTCTTC. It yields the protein CASSTKLAGVIGSYNEQFF. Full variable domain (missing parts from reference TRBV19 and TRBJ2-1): DGGITQSPKYLFRKEGQNVTLSCEQNLNHDAMYWYRQDPGQGLRLIYYSQIVNDFQKGDIAEGYSVSREKKESFPLTVTSAQKNPTAFYLCASSTKLAGVIGSYNEQFFGPGTRLTVL.

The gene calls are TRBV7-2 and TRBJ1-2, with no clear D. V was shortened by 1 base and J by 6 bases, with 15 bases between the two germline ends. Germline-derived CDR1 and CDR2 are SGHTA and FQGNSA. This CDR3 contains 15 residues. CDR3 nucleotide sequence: TGTGCCAGCAGCTTAGGGCTCCGCGGGAGTAATGGCTACACCTTC. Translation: CASSLGLRGSNGYTF.

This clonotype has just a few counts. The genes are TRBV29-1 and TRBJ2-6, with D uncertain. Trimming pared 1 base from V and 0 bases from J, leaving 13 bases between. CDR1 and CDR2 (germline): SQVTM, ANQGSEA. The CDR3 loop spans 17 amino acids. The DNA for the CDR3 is TGCAGCGTTGAAGTAGGTCGAGGAGTCTCTGGGGCCAACGTCCTGACTTTC. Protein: CSVEVGRGVSGANVLTF.

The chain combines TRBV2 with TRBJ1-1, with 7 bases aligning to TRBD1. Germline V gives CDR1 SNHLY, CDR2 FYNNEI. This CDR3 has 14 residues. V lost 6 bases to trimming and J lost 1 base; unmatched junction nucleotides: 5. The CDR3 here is CASRGGQSNTEAFF. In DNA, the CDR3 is TGTGCCAGCAGAGGGGGACAGTCGAACACTGAAGCTTTCTTT. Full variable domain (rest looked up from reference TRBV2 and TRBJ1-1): EPEVTQTPSHQVTQMGQEVILRCVPISNHLYFYWYRQILGQKVEFLVSFYNNEISEKSEIFDDQFSVERPDGSNFTLKIRSTKLEDSAMYFCASRGGQSNTEAFFGQGTRLTVV.

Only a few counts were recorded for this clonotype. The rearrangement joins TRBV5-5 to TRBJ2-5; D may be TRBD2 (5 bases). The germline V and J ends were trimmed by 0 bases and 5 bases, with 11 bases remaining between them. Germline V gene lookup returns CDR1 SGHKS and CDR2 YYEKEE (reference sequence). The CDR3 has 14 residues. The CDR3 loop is CASSLGQIAETQYF. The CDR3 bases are TGTGCCAGCAGCTTGGGACAAATAGCGGAGACCCAGTACTTC.

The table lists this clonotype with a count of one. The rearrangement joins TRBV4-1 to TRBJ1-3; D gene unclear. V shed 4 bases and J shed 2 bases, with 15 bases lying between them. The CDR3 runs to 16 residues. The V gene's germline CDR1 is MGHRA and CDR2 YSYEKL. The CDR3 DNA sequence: TGCGCCAGCAGCCCATCAGTGGTGGCGGCTGGAAACACCATATATTTT. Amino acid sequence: CASSPSVVAAGNTIYF.

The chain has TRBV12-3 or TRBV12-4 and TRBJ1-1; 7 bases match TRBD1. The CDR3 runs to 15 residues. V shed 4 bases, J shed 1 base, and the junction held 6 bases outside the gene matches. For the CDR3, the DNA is TGTGCCAGCAGTTCCAATGGACAGGCGAACACTGAAGCTTTCTTT. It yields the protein CASSSNGQANTEAFF.

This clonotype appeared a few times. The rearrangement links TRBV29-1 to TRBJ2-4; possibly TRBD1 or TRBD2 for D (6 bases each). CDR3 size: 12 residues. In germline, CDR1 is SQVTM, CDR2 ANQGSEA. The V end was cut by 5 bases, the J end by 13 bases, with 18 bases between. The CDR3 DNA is TGCAGCGTTCTCACGGGGGCTCGGGAGCAGTACTTC. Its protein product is CSVLTGAREQYF.